Following are 21 T cell receptor beta chains from one sample sequenced in a study of PD-1 blockade in classical Hodgkin lymphoma. Every single patient, without exception, relapsed after autologous stem cell transplantation, and brentuximab vedotin exposure varied. The protocol was immunoSEQ multiplex PCR, while the TCRdb copy is restricted to in-frame clones and leaves out a portion. In the table there are 55,000 to 65,000 clones, roughly nine tenths of which are singletons. The specimen comprised peripheral blood mononuclear cells (PBMCs), sampled at baseline. The source of these receptors is a human donor with classical Hodgkin lymphoma.

This clone is a singleton in its sample. The rearrangement links TRBV7-3 to TRBJ1-1; D unclear. Germline V gene sequence: CDR1 SGHTA, CDR2 FQGTGA. CDR3 length: 13 amino acids. V was clipped by 2 bases and J by 12 bases, with 16 bases between them. The CDR3 DNA follows: TGTGCCAGCAGCTTAGCATCACGGGGTCAGACTTTCTTT. This sequence encodes CASSLASRGQTFF.

The CDR3 region is CASRGGYEQYF. The CDR3 nucleotides are TGTGCCAGCAGGGGGGGCTACGAGCAGTACTTC. This rearrangement joins TRBV11-2 to TRBJ2-7; D perhaps matches TRBD2 (6 bases). Trimming stripped 6 bases from V and 3 bases from J, with 6 bases between. Germline values: CDR1 SGHAT, CDR2 FQNNGV. The CDR3 length is 11 residues.

The chain combines TRBV29-1 with TRBJ2-7; 11 bases agree with TRBD1. Germline values: CDR1 SQVTM, CDR2 ANQGSEA. CDR3 size: 15 residues. The V gene end was trimmed by 6 bases and the J gene end by 4 bases; junction bases not matched to a gene: 11. CDR3 loop: CSVGWGQGEKYEQYF. The CDR3 DNA sequence: TGCAGCGTCGGATGGGGACAGGGGGAAAAGTACGAGCAGTACTTC.

The chain is built from TRBV21-1 and TRBJ1-2. TRBV21-1 is given as a pseudogene. The CDR3 is 15 residues long. CDR3 region: CASSTGTAVRGGYTF. The CDR3 DNA follows: TGTGCCAGCAGCACAGGGACGGCTGTTCGCGGTGGCTACACCTTC.

The chain employs TRBV4-1 and TRBJ2-1; D possibly corresponds to TRBD1 (6 bases). Per germline, CDR1 MGHRA and CDR2 YSYEKL. CDR3 length: 17 residues. The ends were cut back, 2 bases at V and 0 bases at J, with 14 bases in the middle. The DNA for the CDR3 is TGCGCCAGCAGCCAATCTCTGGACAGTTTCTCCTACAATGAGCAGTTCTTC. This sequence encodes CASSQSLDSFSYNEQFF.

The genes are TRBV19 and TRBJ2-7; D may be TRBD2 (5 bases). The V gene lost 5 bases and the J gene lost 2 bases, with 10 bases spanning the gap. Germline CDR1 and CDR2: LNHDA and SQIVND (reference sequence). The length of the CDR3 is 13 residues. The CDR3 DNA sequence: TGTGCCAGTAGTGCGGGCCAAACCTACGAGCAGTACTTC. Amino acids: CASSAGQTYEQYF.

The J gene is TRBJ1-1, the V gene TRBV29-1; no definite D call. This CDR3 has 15 residues. Germline V gene lookup returns CDR1 SQVTM and CDR2 ANQGSEA. V was clipped by 3 bases and J by 1 base, with 15 bases between them. This CDR3 is CSVESQEWENTEAFF. In DNA form, the CDR3 reads TGCAGCGTTGAGAGCCAGGAATGGGAGAACACTGAAGCTTTCTTT.

The chain carries TRBV7-2 and TRBJ2-7; D is unclear. V lost 5 bases and J 4 bases, leaving 12 bases between the germline ends. The CDR3 covers 13 residues. Germline lookup yields CDR1 SGHTA and CDR2 FQGNSA. CDR3 in DNA: TGTGCCAGCAGCGAATATTACCTGTACGAGCAGTACTTC. Translation gives CASSEYYLYEQYF.

The chain links TRBV2 to TRBJ1-5; D might be TRBD1 (6 bases). V was trimmed by 4 bases and J by 3 bases, leaving 13 bases between them. Per germline, CDR1 SNHLY and CDR2 FYNNEI. This CDR3 comprises 15 residues. The CDR3: CASSAGQIANQPQHF. The CDR3 DNA follows: TGTGCCAGCAGTGCAGGACAGATAGCCAATCAGCCCCAGCATTTT.

The chain combines TRBV6-5 with TRBJ2-2; no clear D gene. Germline lookup yields CDR1 MNHEY and CDR2 SVGAGI. V lost 0 bases, J lost 7 bases, and 3 bases lay in between. This CDR3 has 12 amino acids. CDR3 residues: CASSYSGGELFF. For the CDR3, the DNA is TGTGCCAGCAGTTACTCTGGCGGGGAGCTGTTTTTT.

The chain combines TRBV10-1 with TRBJ1-4; D not resolved. Germline assignment: CDR1 WNHNN and CDR2 SYGVQD (reference sequence). The CDR3 is made up of 13 amino acids. V lost 7 bases to trimming and J lost 4 bases, with 10 bases between them. CDR3 DNA: TGCGCCAGCATAGGCCACCATAATGAAAAACTGTTTTTT. Encoded protein: CASIGHHNEKLFF.

The chain uses TRBV6-6 and TRBJ2-7, with D possibly being TRBD1 or TRBD2 (5 bases each). V dropped 8 bases and J dropped 4 bases, with 18 bases sitting between them. Looked up from germline, CDR1 is MNHNY and CDR2 is SVGAGI (reference sequence). The CDR3 has 14 residues. The CDR3 loop is CASHPLGRIYEQYF. Here the CDR3 DNA reads TGTGCCAGCCACCCATTGGGACGGATTTACGAGCAGTACTTC.

This clone was detected once. The chain couples TRBV5-1 to TRBJ2-1, with TRBD2 as a possible D gene (6 bases). The CDR3 is made up of 17 amino acids. Trimming pared 0 bases from V and 4 bases from J, leaving 17 bases between. Germline CDR1 reads SGHRS; CDR2 reads YFSETQ. CDR3: CASSLAGGDSYYNEQFF. In DNA, the CDR3 is TGCGCCAGCAGCTTGGCTGGAGGGGACTCGTATTACAATGAGCAGTTCTTC.

CDR3 coding DNA: TGTGCCAGCAGCCAAGATCTGGTAATGGATAATTCACCCCTCCACTTT. It codes for CASSQDLVMDNSPLHF. The rearrangement links TRBV4-2 to TRBJ1-6; D is unresolved. The V end lost 0 bases, the J end lost 5 bases, and 11 bases lay between the germline ends. Germline values: CDR1 LGHNA, CDR2 YNFKEQ. This CDR3 region has 16 residues.

This rearrangement joins TRBV7-9 to TRBJ2-3; 7 bases align to TRBD2. CDR3 size: 15 residues. V trimming: 6 bases; J trimming: 5 bases; junction bases outside the gene matches: 11. Germline V CDR1 and CDR2: SEHNR, FQNEAQ (reference sequence). CDR3 sequence: CASRLRTPGGDTQYF. The CDR3 nucleotides are TGTGCCAGCAGGTTACGGACCCCGGGAGGAGATACGCAGTATTTT.

The rearrangement links TRBV6-5 to TRBJ1-4; 9 positions match TRBD1. With V trimmed by 2 bases and J by 6 bases, 1 base remained unmatched. Germline-derived CDR1 and CDR2 are MNHEY and SVGAGI. The CDR3 runs 14 residues. The CDR3 protein is CASSYGTGYEKLFF. The CDR3 nucleotides are TGTGCCAGCAGTTACGGGACAGGGTATGAAAAACTGTTTTTT.

The chain is built from TRBV25-1 and TRBJ2-1; D possibly corresponds to TRBD1 (5 bases). Germline V gene lookup returns CDR1 MGHDK and CDR2 SYGVNS. This CDR3 comprises 18 residues. Trimming removed 2 bases from V and 0 bases from J, with 17 bases in between. The CDR3 sequence: CASSEVVQGGVSYNEQFF. The CDR3 bases are TGTGCCAGCAGTGAAGTGGTTCAGGGTGGGGTCTCCTACAATGAGCAGTTCTTC.

This sequence joins TRBV19 and TRBJ2-3, with D unresolved. This CDR3 has 12 amino acids. CDR1 and CDR2 from the germline V gene are LNHDA and SQIVND (reference sequence). Trimming took 7 bases from V and 4 from J, leaving 9 bases between them. This CDR3 reads CASISYADTQYF. Written as DNA, the CDR3 is TGTGCCAGTATTTCCTACGCAGATACGCAGTATTTT.

This clone was detected only a few times. The rearrangement uses TRBV2 and TRBJ1-2; TRBD1 is a possible D gene (5 bases). CDR3 length: 11 residues. Trimming removed 7 bases from V and 6 bases from J, with 9 bases in between. CDR1 and CDR2 (germline): SNHLY, FYNNEI. CDR3 DNA: TGTGCCAGCAATGGGGGAGATGGCTACACCTTC. It encodes CASNGGDGYTF.

For the CDR3, the DNA is TGTGCCTGGAGTCCGGGACTAGCGGGGGGCAAGCAGTTCTTC. Amino acids: CAWSPGLAGGKQFF. V gene TRBV30 combines with J gene TRBJ2-1; 15 nucleotides line up with TRBD2. From germline, CDR1 is GTSNPN and CDR2 SVGIG (reference sequence). The CDR3 sequence is 14 residues long. V dropped 2 bases and J dropped 11; count of bases not matched to a gene: 4. Full variable domain (rest looked up from reference TRBV30 and TRBJ2-1): SQTIHQWPATLVQPVGSPLSLECTVEGTSNPNLYWYRQAAGRGLQLLFYSVGIGQISSEVPQNLSASRPQDRQFILSSKKLLLSDSGFYLCAWSPGLAGGKQFFGPGTRLTVL.

The chain joins TRBV13 to TRBJ1-6, with unresolved D. Germline CDR1 and CDR2: PRHDT and FYEKMQ (reference sequence). The CDR3 totals 15 residues. The germline V and J ends were trimmed by 2 bases and 7 bases, with 12 bases remaining between them. The chain's CDR3 is CASSLWPGKNSPLHF. Here the CDR3 DNA reads TGTGCCAGCAGCTTATGGCCGGGAAAGAATTCACCCCTCCACTTT.